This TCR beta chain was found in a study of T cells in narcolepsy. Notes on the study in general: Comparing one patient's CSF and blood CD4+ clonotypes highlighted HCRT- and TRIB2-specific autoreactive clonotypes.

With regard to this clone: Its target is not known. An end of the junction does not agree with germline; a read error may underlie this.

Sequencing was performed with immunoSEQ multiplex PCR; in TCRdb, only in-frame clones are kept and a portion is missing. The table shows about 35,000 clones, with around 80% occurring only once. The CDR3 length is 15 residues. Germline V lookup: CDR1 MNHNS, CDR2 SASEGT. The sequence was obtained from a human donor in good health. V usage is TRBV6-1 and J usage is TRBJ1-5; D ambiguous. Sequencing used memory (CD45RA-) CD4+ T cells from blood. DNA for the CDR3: TGTGCCAGCGGTGAAGGGTTTCGGAGCAATCAGCCCCAGCATTTT. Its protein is CASGEGFRSNQPQHF.